A selection of T cell receptor beta chains follows, all from one sample in a study of lymphopenia after photon versus proton radiotherapy. The protocol was immunoSEQ multiplex PCR, while the TCRdb copy is restricted to in-frame clones and leaves out a portion. The profile covers 55,000 to 85,000 clones, with 85% to 95% appearing a single time and around 2.2% taken by the ten largest. This material consisted of peripheral blood, taken from a patient treated with photon-based radiotherapy. These receptors came from a woman aged 40 to 50 with cholangiocarcinoma. Both conserved end residues are part of each CDR3. A D gene is named only where the DNA matches it firmly. Clone size is not always given. Where it is, it says once, few, many or a class for expanded clones.

d_call: -
clone_size: -
v_call: TRBV12-5
j_call: TRBJ1-1
cdr3_aa: CAGKTWALNTEAFF
cdr3_nt: TGTGCTGGCAAGACCTGGGCACTGAACACTGAAGCTTTCTTT

d_call: TRBD1
clone_size: -
v_call: TRBV15
j_call: TRBJ1-2
cdr3_aa: CATSQDRGRGGYTF
cdr3_nt: TGTGCCACCAGTCAGGACAGGGGGCGCGGTGGCTACACCTTC

d_call: TRBD2
clone_size: -
v_call: TRBV13
j_call: TRBJ2-1
cdr3_aa: CASTSGTSGVNEQFF
cdr3_nt: TGTGCCAGCACCTCGGGGACTAGCGGAGTAAATGAGCAGTTCTTC

d_call: TRBD2
clone_size: -
v_call: TRBV5-8
j_call: TRBJ2-3
cdr3_aa: CASRTRAGRTDTQYF
cdr3_nt: TGTGCCAGCAGAACCAGAGCGGGACGCACAGATACGCAGTATTTT

d_call: TRBD1
clone_size: -
v_call: TRBV10-3
j_call: TRBJ1-5
cdr3_aa: CAITGQENQPQHF
cdr3_nt: TGTGCCATCACGGGACAGGAGAATCAGCCCCAGCATTTT

d_call: -
clone_size: -
v_call: TRBV30
j_call: TRBJ2-2
cdr3_aa: CASGGLRHGELFF
cdr3_nt: TGTGCCTCTGGCGGTCTGAGGCACGGGGAGCTGTTTTTT

d_call: -
clone_size: -
v_call: TRBV19
j_call: TRBJ1-1
cdr3_aa: CASDRGGRGTEAFF
cdr3_nt: TGTGCCAGCGATAGGGGGGGACGGGGCACTGAAGCTTTCTTT

d_call: TRBD1
clone_size: -
v_call: TRBV2
j_call: TRBJ2-3
cdr3_aa: CASRKDRGGTDTQYF
cdr3_nt: TGTGCCAGCAGAAAGGACAGGGGGGGCACAGATACGCAGTATTTT

d_call: TRBD2
clone_size: -
v_call: TRBV5-1
j_call: TRBJ2-3
cdr3_aa: CASSSGLAAQKGTQYF
cdr3_nt: TGCGCCAGCAGCTCAGGACTAGCGGCCCAAAAGGGTACGCAGTATTTT

d_call: -
clone_size: -
v_call: TRBV2
j_call: TRBJ2-6
cdr3_aa: CASSEQGRGANVLTF
cdr3_nt: TGTGCCAGCAGTGAACAGGGTAGGGGGGCCAACGTCCTGACTTTC

d_call: -
clone_size: -
v_call: TRBV5-6
j_call: TRBJ1-1
cdr3_aa: CASSLDTGLGTEAFF
cdr3_nt: TGTGCCAGCAGCTTGGACACAGGGTTGGGCACTGAAGCTTTCTTT

d_call: TRBD2
clone_size: -
v_call: TRBV4-1
j_call: TRBJ2-7
cdr3_aa: CASSQGGSLAYEQYF
cdr3_nt: TGCGCCAGCAGCCAAGGCGGGAGTCTGGCCTACGAGCAGTACTTC

d_call: -
clone_size: -
v_call: TRBV6-6
j_call: TRBJ1-5
cdr3_aa: CASSPGTLDQPQHF
cdr3_nt: TGTGCCAGCAGCCCCGGGACTCTTGATCAGCCCCAGCATTTT

d_call: TRBD1
clone_size: -
v_call: TRBV7-3
j_call: TRBJ2-6
cdr3_aa: CASSQTGYSGANVLTF
cdr3_nt: TGTGCCAGCAGTCAGACAGGGTACTCTGGGGCCAACGTCCTGACTTTC

d_call: -
clone_size: -
v_call: TRBV30
j_call: TRBJ1-3
cdr3_aa: CAWGTSGNTIYF
cdr3_nt: TGTGCCTGGGGGACATCTGGAAACACCATATATTTT

d_call: -
clone_size: few
v_call: TRBV6-5
j_call: TRBJ1-5
cdr3_aa: CASSYSLGAHQPQHF
cdr3_nt: TGTGCCAGCAGTTACTCACTAGGGGCCCATCAGCCCCAGCATTTT

d_call: -
clone_size: -
v_call: TRBV30
j_call: TRBJ2-2
cdr3_aa: CAWVALAGELFF
cdr3_nt: TGTGCCTGGGTCGCGTTAGCCGGGGAGCTGTTTTTT

d_call: -
clone_size: -
v_call: TRBV30
j_call: TRBJ2-7
cdr3_aa: CAWSVLGAEQYF
cdr3_nt: TGTGCCTGGAGTGTACTAGGGGCCGAGCAGTACTTC

d_call: TRBD1
clone_size: -
v_call: TRBV5-1
j_call: TRBJ1-1
cdr3_aa: CASSLETGGFTEAFF
cdr3_nt: TGCGCCAGCAGCTTGGAAACAGGGGGCTTCACTGAAGCTTTCTTT

d_call: -
clone_size: -
v_call: TRBV15
j_call: TRBJ1-1
cdr3_aa: CATSRGTATEAFF
cdr3_nt: TGTGCCACCAGCAGAGGGACGGCGACTGAAGCTTTCTTT

d_call: TRBD1
clone_size: -
v_call: TRBV7-2
j_call: TRBJ1-1
cdr3_aa: CASSLDRETEAFF
cdr3_nt: TGTGCCAGCAGCCTAGACAGGGAAACTGAAGCTTTCTTT

d_call: -
clone_size: -
v_call: TRBV5-1
j_call: TRBJ1-4
cdr3_aa: CASSLARKTNEKLFF
cdr3_nt: TGCGCCAGCAGCTTGGCCAGGAAGACTAATGAAAAACTGTTTTTT

d_call: -
clone_size: -
v_call: TRBV4-2
j_call: TRBJ2-2
cdr3_aa: CASSQDGRQNTGELFF
cdr3_nt: TGTGCCAGCAGCCAAGATGGCAGGCAGAACACCGGGGAGCTGTTTTTT

d_call: -
clone_size: -
v_call: TRBV28
j_call: TRBJ1-6
cdr3_aa: CASRRDGKSSYNSPLHF
cdr3_nt: TGTGCCAGCAGGCGAGACGGAAAAAGCTCCTATAATTCACCCCTCCACTTT

d_call: -
clone_size: -
v_call: TRBV6-1
j_call: TRBJ1-1
cdr3_aa: CASSERPGTEAFF
cdr3_nt: TGTGCCAGCAGTGAAAGGCCCGGCACTGAAGCTTTCTTT

d_call: TRBD2
clone_size: -
v_call: TRBV5-1
j_call: TRBJ2-1
cdr3_aa: CASGSRSSGSNEQFF
cdr3_nt: TGCGCCAGCGGCTCCCGGTCTAGCGGGAGCAATGAGCAGTTCTTC

d_call: -
clone_size: -
v_call: TRBV2
j_call: TRBJ2-7
cdr3_aa: CASRSGTSGQYF
cdr3_nt: TGTGCCAGCAGGTCAGGGACATCAGGCCAGTACTTC

d_call: -
clone_size: -
v_call: TRBV9
j_call: TRBJ1-4
cdr3_aa: CASSVAGPSAGNEKLFF
cdr3_nt: TGTGCCAGCAGCGTAGCGGGCCCTTCTGCGGGTAATGAAAAACTGTTTTTT

d_call: -
clone_size: -
v_call: TRBV9
j_call: TRBJ1-1
cdr3_aa: CASSLGGGTEAFF
cdr3_nt: TGTGCCAGCTCCCTCGGGGGAGGAACTGAAGCTTTCTTT

d_call: -
clone_size: -
v_call: TRBV20-1
j_call: TRBJ1-1
cdr3_aa: CSAPARGEAFF
cdr3_nt: TGCAGTGCCCCCGCCCGAGGTGAAGCTTTCTTT

d_call: TRBD1
clone_size: -
v_call: TRBV19
j_call: TRBJ1-5
cdr3_aa: CASSFRQGQLGNQPQHF
cdr3_nt: TGTGCCAGTAGTTTCCGACAGGGCCAATTGGGGAATCAGCCCCAGCATTTT

d_call: -
clone_size: -
v_call: TRBV18
j_call: TRBJ1-2
cdr3_aa: CASSPLSDGLYGYTF
cdr3_nt: TGTGCCAGCTCACCACTCTCGGACGGACTCTATGGCTACACCTTC

d_call: TRBD2
clone_size: -
v_call: TRBV19
j_call: TRBJ2-4
cdr3_aa: CASSPGLTGYIQYF
cdr3_nt: TGTGCCAGTAGTCCGGGACTAACGGGATACATTCAGTACTTC

d_call: TRBD1
clone_size: -
v_call: TRBV30
j_call: TRBJ1-2
cdr3_aa: CAWKAGGHGYTF
cdr3_nt: TGTGCCTGGAAGGCAGGGGGCCATGGCTACACCTTC

d_call: TRBD1
clone_size: -
v_call: TRBV10-1
j_call: TRBJ2-1
cdr3_aa: CASSGPAGTDTVREQFF
cdr3_nt: TGCGCCAGCAGTGGCCCTGCCGGGACAGACACTGTTCGGGAGCAGTTCTTC

d_call: -
clone_size: -
v_call: TRBV11-2
j_call: TRBJ2-2
cdr3_aa: CASSLVANTGELFF
cdr3_nt: TGTGCCAGCAGCTTAGTCGCGAACACCGGGGAGCTGTTTTTT

d_call: -
clone_size: -
v_call: TRBV5-1
j_call: TRBJ1-1
cdr3_aa: CASSLNKEVNTEAFF
cdr3_nt: TGCGCCAGCAGCTTGAATAAGGAAGTGAACACTGAAGCTTTCTTT

d_call: TRBD1
clone_size: -
v_call: TRBV6-1
j_call: TRBJ1-2
cdr3_aa: CASSEAVQGSYGYTF
cdr3_nt: TGTGCCAGCAGTGAAGCCGTACAGGGGAGCTATGGCTACACCTTC

d_call: -
clone_size: -
v_call: TRBV2
j_call: TRBJ1-6
cdr3_aa: CASTVGGPLSPLHF
cdr3_nt: TGTGCCAGCACGGTCGGGGGGCCTCTTTCACCCCTCCACTTT

d_call: TRBD1
clone_size: -
v_call: TRBV27
j_call: TRBJ1-5
cdr3_aa: CASSLSRTGGSNQPQHF
cdr3_nt: TGTGCCAGCAGTTTATCGCGGACAGGGGGAAGCAATCAGCCCCAGCATTTT

d_call: TRBD1
clone_size: -
v_call: TRBV30
j_call: TRBJ2-1
cdr3_aa: CAWSAGRGRYNEQFF
cdr3_nt: TGTGCCTGGAGTGCGGGCAGGGGGCGGTACAATGAGCAGTTCTTC

d_call: -
clone_size: -
v_call: TRBV29-1
j_call: TRBJ1-2
cdr3_aa: CSVPGRAYGYTF
cdr3_nt: TGCAGCGTACCCGGCAGGGCCTATGGCTACACCTTC

d_call: TRBD1
clone_size: -
v_call: TRBV19
j_call: TRBJ1-1
cdr3_aa: CASSTRDRGLWGTEAFF
cdr3_nt: TGTGCCAGTAGTACCCGGGACAGGGGGCTTTGGGGCACTGAAGCTTTCTTT

d_call: -
clone_size: -
v_call: TRBV30
j_call: TRBJ2-1
cdr3_aa: CAWSATVSHEQFF
cdr3_nt: TGTGCCTGGAGTGCCACTGTCAGTCATGAGCAGTTCTTC

d_call: -
clone_size: -
v_call: TRBV7-8
j_call: TRBJ1-1
cdr3_aa: CASSLALGGEAFF
cdr3_nt: TGTGCCAGCAGCTTAGCGTTGGGAGGGGAGGCTTTCTTT

d_call: TRBD2
clone_size: once
v_call: TRBV7-2
j_call: TRBJ2-7
cdr3_aa: CASSPTAGGSSYEQYF
cdr3_nt: TGTGCCAGCAGCCCCACAGCGGGAGGGTCCTCCTACGAGCAGTACTTC

d_call: -
clone_size: once
v_call: TRBV18
j_call: TRBJ1-2
cdr3_aa: CASSPGSTRPGGYTF
cdr3_nt: TGTGCCAGCTCACCAGGTTCTACAAGGCCTGGAGGCTACACCTTC

d_call: -
clone_size: once
v_call: TRBV9
j_call: TRBJ2-7
cdr3_aa: CASSPPGVYEQYF
cdr3_nt: TGTGCCAGCAGCCCCCCTGGGGTCTACGAGCAGTACTTC

d_call: -
clone_size: -
v_call: TRBV5-1
j_call: TRBJ1-2
cdr3_aa: CASSLTTGFRDNYGYTF
cdr3_nt: TGCGCCAGCAGCTTGACGACAGGTTTTAGGGACAACTATGGCTACACCTTC

d_call: -
clone_size: -
v_call: TRBV6-6
j_call: TRBJ1-4
cdr3_aa: CASTYLANEKLFF
cdr3_nt: TGTGCCAGCACCTACCTGGCTAATGAAAAACTGTTTTTT

d_call: -
clone_size: -
v_call: TRBV6-1
j_call: TRBJ1-1
cdr3_aa: CASSEGFGGTEAFF
cdr3_nt: TGTGCCAGCAGTGAAGGGTTCGGGGGTACTGAAGCTTTCTTT

d_call: TRBD1
clone_size: -
v_call: TRBV19
j_call: TRBJ1-5
cdr3_aa: CASNNYRGPLSNQPQHF
cdr3_nt: TGTGCCAGTAACAATTACAGGGGACCCCTAAGCAATCAGCCCCAGCATTTT

d_call: TRBD1
clone_size: few
v_call: TRBV28
j_call: TRBJ1-2
cdr3_aa: CASATTGGPNYGYTF
cdr3_nt: TGTGCCAGCGCCACTACAGGGGGACCTAACTATGGCTACACCTTC

d_call: -
clone_size: -
v_call: TRBV10-3
j_call: TRBJ1-2
cdr3_aa: CAISEIRGPSNYGYTF
cdr3_nt: TGTGCCATCAGTGAGATCAGGGGCCCCTCTAACTATGGCTACACCTTC